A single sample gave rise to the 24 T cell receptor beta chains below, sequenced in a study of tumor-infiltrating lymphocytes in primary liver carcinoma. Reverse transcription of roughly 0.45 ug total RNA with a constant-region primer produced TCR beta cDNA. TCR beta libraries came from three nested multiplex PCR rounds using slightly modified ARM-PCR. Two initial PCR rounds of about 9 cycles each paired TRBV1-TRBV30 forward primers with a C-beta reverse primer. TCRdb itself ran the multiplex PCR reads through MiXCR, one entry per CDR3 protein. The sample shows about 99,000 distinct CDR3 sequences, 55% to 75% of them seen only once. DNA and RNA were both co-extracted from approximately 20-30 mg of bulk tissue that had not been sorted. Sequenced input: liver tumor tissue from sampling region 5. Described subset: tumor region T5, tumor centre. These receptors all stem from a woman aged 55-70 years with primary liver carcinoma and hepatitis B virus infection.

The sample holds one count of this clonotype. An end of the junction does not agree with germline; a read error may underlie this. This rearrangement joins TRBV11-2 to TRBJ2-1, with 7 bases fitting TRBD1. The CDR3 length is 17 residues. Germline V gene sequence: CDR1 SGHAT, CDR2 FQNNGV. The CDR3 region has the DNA TGCGCCAGCAGCTTACGACCGGGACAGAAAATCTACAATGAGCAGTTCTTC. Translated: CASSLRPGQKIYNEQFF.

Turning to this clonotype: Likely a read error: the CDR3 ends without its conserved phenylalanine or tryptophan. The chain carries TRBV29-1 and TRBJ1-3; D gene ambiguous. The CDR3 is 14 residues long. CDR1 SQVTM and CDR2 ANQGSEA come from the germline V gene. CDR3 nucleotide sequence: TGCAGCGTTTTGGACCTAAGCTCTGGAGACACCATATATTCT. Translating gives CSVLDLSSGDTIYS.

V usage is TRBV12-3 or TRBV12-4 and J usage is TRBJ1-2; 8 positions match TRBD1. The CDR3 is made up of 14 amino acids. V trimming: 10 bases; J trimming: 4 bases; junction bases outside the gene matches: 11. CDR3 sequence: CANTPSGGIYGYTF. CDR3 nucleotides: TGTGCCAACACCCCCTCAGGGGGCATCTATGGCTACACCTTC.

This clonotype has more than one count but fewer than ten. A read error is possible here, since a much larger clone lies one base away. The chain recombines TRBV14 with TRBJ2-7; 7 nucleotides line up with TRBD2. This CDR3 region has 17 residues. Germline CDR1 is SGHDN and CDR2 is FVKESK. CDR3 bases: TGTGCCAGCAGCCCCGAACTAGGACTAGATGTTCGCTACAAGCAGTACTTC. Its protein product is CASSPELGLDVRYKQYF.

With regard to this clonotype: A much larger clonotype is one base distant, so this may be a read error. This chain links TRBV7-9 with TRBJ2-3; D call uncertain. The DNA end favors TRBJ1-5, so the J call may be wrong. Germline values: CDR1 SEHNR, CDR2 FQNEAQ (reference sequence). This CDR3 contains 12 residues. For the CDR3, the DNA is TGTGCCAGCAGCTTCAACACAGATACGCAGCATTTT. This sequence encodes CASSFNTDTQHF.

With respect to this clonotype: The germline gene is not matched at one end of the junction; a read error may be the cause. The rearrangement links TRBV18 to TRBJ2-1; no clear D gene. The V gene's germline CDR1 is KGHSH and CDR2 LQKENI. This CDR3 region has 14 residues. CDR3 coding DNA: TGTTCCAGCTCATCCGGACGTGGCACCGATGAGCAGTTCTTC. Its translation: CSSSSGRGTDEQFF.

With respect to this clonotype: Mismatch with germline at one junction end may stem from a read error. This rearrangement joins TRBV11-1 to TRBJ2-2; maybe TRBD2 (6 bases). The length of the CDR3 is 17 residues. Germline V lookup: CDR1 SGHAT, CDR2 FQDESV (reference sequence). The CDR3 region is CASSTRPFIVNTGEVFF. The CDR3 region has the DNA TGTGCCAGCAGCACCCGGCCATTCATAGTTAACACCGGGGAGGTGTTTTTT.

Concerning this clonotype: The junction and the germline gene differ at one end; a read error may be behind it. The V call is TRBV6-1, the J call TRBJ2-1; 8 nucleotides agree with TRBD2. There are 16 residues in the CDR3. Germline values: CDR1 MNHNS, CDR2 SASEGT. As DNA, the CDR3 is TGTGCCAGCACTTTATCGGGAGGGAATCTTAACAATGAGCAATTCTTC. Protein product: CASTLSGGNLNNEQFF.

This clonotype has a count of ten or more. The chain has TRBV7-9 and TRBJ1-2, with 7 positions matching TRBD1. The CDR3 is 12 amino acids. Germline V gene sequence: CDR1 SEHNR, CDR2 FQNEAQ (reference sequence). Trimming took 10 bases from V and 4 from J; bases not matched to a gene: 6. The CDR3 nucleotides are TGTGCCATCCCGGGACAGCTCTATGGCTACACCTTC. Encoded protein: CAIPGQLYGYTF.

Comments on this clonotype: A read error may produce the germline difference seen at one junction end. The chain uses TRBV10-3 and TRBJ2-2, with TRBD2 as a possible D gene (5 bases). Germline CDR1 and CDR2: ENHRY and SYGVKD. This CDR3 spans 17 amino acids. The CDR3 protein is CPIKSGLNSDSTGELFF. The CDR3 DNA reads TGTCCCATAAAATCCGGACTGAATAGTGACTCCACCGGGGAGCTGTTTTTT.

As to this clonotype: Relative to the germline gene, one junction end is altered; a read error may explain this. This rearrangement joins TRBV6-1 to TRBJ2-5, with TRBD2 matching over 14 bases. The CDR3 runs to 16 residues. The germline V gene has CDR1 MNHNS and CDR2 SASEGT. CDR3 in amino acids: CASSGSRLAGGRAQYF. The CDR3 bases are TGTGCCAGCAGTGGCTCAAGACTAGCGGGAGGGAGGGCCCAGTACTTT.

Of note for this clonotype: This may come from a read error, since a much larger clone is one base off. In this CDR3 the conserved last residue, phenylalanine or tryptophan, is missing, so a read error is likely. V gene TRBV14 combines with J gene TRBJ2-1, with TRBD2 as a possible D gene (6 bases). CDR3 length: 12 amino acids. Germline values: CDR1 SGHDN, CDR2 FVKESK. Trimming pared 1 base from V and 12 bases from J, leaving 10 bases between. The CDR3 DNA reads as TGTGCCAGCAGCCAAGGACTAGTAGGGCAGTTCTTA. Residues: CASSQGLVGQFL.

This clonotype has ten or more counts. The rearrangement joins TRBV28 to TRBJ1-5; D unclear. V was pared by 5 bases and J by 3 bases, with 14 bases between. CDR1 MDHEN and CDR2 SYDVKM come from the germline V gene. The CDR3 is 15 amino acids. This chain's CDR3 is CASSPWGDFNQPQHF. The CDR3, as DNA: TGTGCCAGCAGTCCCTGGGGAGATTTCAATCAGCCCCAGCATTTT.

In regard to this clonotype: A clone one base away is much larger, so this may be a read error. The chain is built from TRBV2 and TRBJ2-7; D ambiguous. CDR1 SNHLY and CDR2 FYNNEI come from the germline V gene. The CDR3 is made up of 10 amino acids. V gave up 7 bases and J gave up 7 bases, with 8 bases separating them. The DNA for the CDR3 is TGTGCCAGCAATGATGAAGAGCAGTACTTC. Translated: CASNDEEQYF.

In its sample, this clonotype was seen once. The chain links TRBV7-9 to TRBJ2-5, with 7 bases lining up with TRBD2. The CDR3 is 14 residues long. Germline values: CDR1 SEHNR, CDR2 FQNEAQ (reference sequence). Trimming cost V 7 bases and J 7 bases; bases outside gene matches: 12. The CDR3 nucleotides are TGTGCCAGCAACTCAGTGGGAGGGCCGAGGACCCAGTACTTC. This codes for CASNSVGGPRTQYF.

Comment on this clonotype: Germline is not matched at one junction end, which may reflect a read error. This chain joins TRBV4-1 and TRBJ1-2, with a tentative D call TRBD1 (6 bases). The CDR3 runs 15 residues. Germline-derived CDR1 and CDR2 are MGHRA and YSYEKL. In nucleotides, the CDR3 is TGCGCTAGCAGCCAAGGGGGTACGGTAAACTATGGCTACGCCTTC. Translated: CASSQGGTVNYGYAF.

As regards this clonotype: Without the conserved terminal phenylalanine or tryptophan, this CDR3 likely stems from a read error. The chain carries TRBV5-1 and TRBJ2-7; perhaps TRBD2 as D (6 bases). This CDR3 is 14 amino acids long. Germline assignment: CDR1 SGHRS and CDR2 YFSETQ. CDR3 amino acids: CASASRLDVHEQYL. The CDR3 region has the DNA TGCGCAAGCGCCTCCAGACTAGACGTGCACGAGCAGTACCTC.

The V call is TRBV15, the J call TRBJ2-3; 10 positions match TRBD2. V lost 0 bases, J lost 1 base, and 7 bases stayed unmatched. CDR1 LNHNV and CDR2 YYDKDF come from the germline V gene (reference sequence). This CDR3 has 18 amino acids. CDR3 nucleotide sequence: TGTGCCACCAGCAGAGAGATGGCTAGCGGGAGACGCACAGATACGCAGTATTTT. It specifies CATSREMASGRRTDTQYF.

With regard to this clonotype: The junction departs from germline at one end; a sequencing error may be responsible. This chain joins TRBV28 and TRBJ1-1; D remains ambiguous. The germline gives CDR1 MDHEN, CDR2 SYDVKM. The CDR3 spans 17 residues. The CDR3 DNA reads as TGTGCCAGCAGTTTTAGGGAAACACGGCCCATGAACACTGAATCTTTCTTT. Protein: CASSFRETRPMNTESFF.

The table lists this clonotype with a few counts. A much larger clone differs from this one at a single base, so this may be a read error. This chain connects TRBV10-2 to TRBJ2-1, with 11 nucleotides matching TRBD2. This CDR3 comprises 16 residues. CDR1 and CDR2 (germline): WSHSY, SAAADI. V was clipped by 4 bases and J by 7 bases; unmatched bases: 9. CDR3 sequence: CASSGLAGGSRNEQFF. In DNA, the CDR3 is TGCGCCAGCAGTGGATTAGCGGGAGGGTCTCGTAATGAGCAGTTCTTC.

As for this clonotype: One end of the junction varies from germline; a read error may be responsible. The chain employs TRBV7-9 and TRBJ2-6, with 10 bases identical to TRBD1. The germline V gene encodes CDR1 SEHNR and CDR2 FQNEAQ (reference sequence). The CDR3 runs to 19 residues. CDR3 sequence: CASSLGRDRGFSGANVVTF. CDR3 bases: TGTGCCAGCAGCTTAGGCCGGGACAGGGGTTTCTCAGGGGCCAACGTCGTGACTTTC. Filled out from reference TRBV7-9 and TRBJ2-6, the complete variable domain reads DTGVSQNPRHKITKRGQNVTFRCDPISEHNRLYWYRQTLGQGPEFLTYFQNEAQLEKSRLLSDRFSAERPKGSFSTLEIQRTEQGDSAMYLCASSLGRDRGFSGANVVTFGAGSRLTVL.

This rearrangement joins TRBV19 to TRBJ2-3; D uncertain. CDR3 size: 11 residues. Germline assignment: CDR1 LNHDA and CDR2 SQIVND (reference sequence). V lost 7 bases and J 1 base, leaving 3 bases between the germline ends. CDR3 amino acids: CASIGTDTQYF. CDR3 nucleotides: TGTGCCAGTATCGGCACAGATACGCAGTATTTT.

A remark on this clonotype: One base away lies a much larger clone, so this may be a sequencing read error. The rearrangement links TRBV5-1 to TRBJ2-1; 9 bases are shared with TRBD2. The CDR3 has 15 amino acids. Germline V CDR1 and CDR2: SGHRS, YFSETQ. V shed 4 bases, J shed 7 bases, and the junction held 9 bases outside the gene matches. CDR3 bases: TGCGCCAGCAGCCCGGGGACTAGCAGGGATAATGAGCAGTTCTTC. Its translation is CASSPGTSRDNEQFF.

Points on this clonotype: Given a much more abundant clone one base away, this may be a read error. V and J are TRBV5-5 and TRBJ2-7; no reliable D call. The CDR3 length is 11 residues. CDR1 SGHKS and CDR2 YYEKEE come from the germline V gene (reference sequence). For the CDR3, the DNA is TGTGCCAGCAGCCTTTACTACGAGCAGCACTTC. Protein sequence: CASSLYYEQHF.